This T cell receptor beta chain was found in a study of high-grade serous ovarian cancer treatment subgroups. The CDR3 extends over 20 amino acids. V was clipped by 1 base and J by 1 base; unmatched bases: 14. The germline V gene has CDR1 MGHRA and CDR2 YSYEKL. Sequencing used immunoSEQ multiplex PCR; TCRdb keeps in-frame clones, though not all of them. This table holds 12,000 to 15,000 clones, 80% to 90% found once. The tumor samples were collected prior to definitive surgery or chemotherapy. Sequenced input: tumor tissue. The clonotype originates from a human donor with high-grade serous ovarian cancer. V and J are TRBV4-1 and TRBJ2-2, with 8 bases lining up with TRBD1. The CDR3 loop reads CASSQVLVFGTGLNTGELFF. In DNA, the CDR3 is TGCGCCAGCAGCCAAGTGCTCGTTTTCGGGACAGGATTGAACACCGGGGAGCTGTTTTTT.